The next 3 T cell receptor beta chains were all read from a single sample in a study of cytomegalovirus exposure and HLA in healthy donors (dated by TCRdb to between 2016 and 2019). Libraries were made using the immunoSEQ multiplex PCR assay. For the multiplex PCR, a mixture combining 60 forward primers for TCR Vbeta segments and 13 reverse primers for TCR Jbeta segments was used. TCRdb retrieved this table from immuneACCESS and kept in-frame rearrangements only. Not all clones are present; in checked studies, unresolved V genes account for under half, and no reason is known for the remainder. The sample table contains about 160,000 clones; only one count was recorded for more than 80% of them. The ten biggest clones cover less than 15% of the sample. The sequencing sample was made of PBMCs. These receptors all stem from a woman between 45 and 60 years old in good health and CMV-seronegative.

This clone was picked up a small number of times. V usage is TRBV2 and J usage is TRBJ2-7; 9 bases are a match to TRBD2. V was clipped by 7 bases and J by 3 bases; unmatched bases: 7. This CDR3 contains 14 residues. Germline CDR1 is SNHLY and CDR2 is FYNNEI. The DNA of the CDR3 is TGTGCCAGCAACCTCAGCGGGGGGAACTACGAGCAGTACTTC. Its protein product is CASNLSGGNYEQYF.

This chain joins TRBV6-6 and TRBJ2-3, with no clear D. The CDR3 sequence is 13 residues long. The germline V gene encodes CDR1 MNHNY and CDR2 SVGAGI (reference sequence). Trimming removed 4 bases from V and 3 bases from J, with 8 bases in between. The CDR3 region is CASSSRKTDTQYF. The CDR3, as DNA: TGTGCCAGCAGTTCTAGGAAGACAGATACGCAGTATTTT.

CDR3 amino acids: CASSSRDRGSNQPQHF. The DNA for the CDR3 is TGTGCCAGCAGTTCCCGCGACAGGGGAAGCAATCAGCCCCAGCATTTT. V usage is TRBV28 and J usage is TRBJ1-5; 8 nucleotides match TRBD1. This CDR3 has 16 residues. V lost 4 bases and J lost 1; bases outside the gene matches: 6. Germline lookup yields CDR1 MDHEN and CDR2 SYDVKM.